Detailed here is one T cell receptor (beta chain). Most tumor samples had 4 to 5 ug input DNA in two replicates. Sequenced by immunoSEQ multiplex PCR; TCRdb stores in-frame clones only, minus some. The sample yields tens of thousands of clones, 27% seen once. This sample is drawn from a study of neoadjuvant anti-PD-1 for oral cavity cancer. As for the study in general: Most patients had three to four biweekly doses of 3 mg/kg nivolumab before resection.

The time point: after neoadjuvant nivolumab, at surgical resection. This CDR3 has 16 residues. V was cut by 8 bases and J by 0 bases, with 18 bases left in between. Germline-derived CDR1 and CDR2 are SGHTA and FQGTGA. This receptor was obtained from a person aged 40 to 85 with oral cavity squamous cell carcinoma. J is TRBJ2-3 and V is TRBV7-3; TRBD2 is a possible D gene (6 bases). The sequencing used tumor tissue, collected after nivolumab (anti-PD-1) treatment. DNA of the CDR3: TGTGCCAGCGCGGGTCTTTCTCGGGGGAGCACAGATACGCAGTATTTT. This translates into CASAGLSRGSTDTQYF.